These T cell receptor beta chains were read from a single sample in a study of vaccination effects on CD4 cells after COVID-19. TCRdb keeps only in-frame clones here, not all; method: immunoSEQ multiplex PCR. The table lists approximately 37,000 clones, 65% to 80% of them singletons, with less than 3.5% in the top ten. Their antigens remain unidentified. This material consisted of CD4+ T cells from PBMCs cultured without peptide, taken before COVID-19 vaccination. The receptors originated from a human donor who received a COVID-19 vaccine. CDR3s include the opening cysteine and the closing phenylalanine or tryptophan. A D gene is named only where the DNA matches it firmly. For some rows the clone size is stated as once, few or many, or as a class when expanded; others skip it.

clone size,V gene,D gene,J gene,CDR3 protein,CDR3 DNA
.,TRBV6-6,.,TRBJ1-3,CASKAGRTGNTIYF,TGTGCCAGCAAGGCAGGGAGGACTGGAAACACCATATATTTT
once,TRBV5-1,TRBD2,TRBJ2-1,CASSPHAGEENEQFF,TGCGCCAGCAGCCCGCACGCGGGAGAGGAGAATGAGCAGTTCTTC
.,TRBV9,.,TRBJ1-2,CASSEGGGNYGYTF,TGTGCCAGCAGCGAGGGAGGGGGGAACTATGGCTACACCTTC
.,TRBV2,.,TRBJ1-4,CASRVLLIEKLFF,TGTGCCAGCAGGGTCCTGCTTATTGAAAAACTGTTTTTT
.,TRBV5-6,.,TRBJ1-5,CASSSWGGGNQPQHF,TGTGCCAGCAGCTCCTGGGGAGGGGGCAATCAGCCCCAGCATTTT
.,TRBV19,TRBD2,TRBJ2-1,CASSVSGTRHEQFF,TGTGCCAGTAGTGTGTCCGGGACTAGACATGAGCAGTTCTTC
few,TRBV11-2,.,TRBJ1-4,CASSLDPGSGLFF,TGTGCCAGCAGCTTAGATCCGGGTTCGGGGCTGTTTTTT
.,TRBV10-3,.,TRBJ1-4,CATGSTTNEKLFF,TGTGCCACAGGTTCGACAACTAATGAAAAACTGTTTTTT
.,TRBV19,TRBD2,TRBJ2-2,CASRLAGGPVSGELFF,TGTGCCAGTCGTTTAGCGGGAGGGCCGGTATCCGGGGAGCTGTTTTTT
.,TRBV11-3,TRBD2,TRBJ2-1,CASSPRPGLAANEQFF,TGTGCCAGCAGCCCGCGGCCGGGACTAGCAGCCAATGAGCAGTTCTTC
once,TRBV12-3/TRBV12-4,.,TRBJ1-5,CASSFGQPQHF,TGTGCCAGCAGTTTTGGTCAGCCCCAGCATTTT
.,TRBV19,.,TRBJ1-4,CASSISGATNEKLFF,TGTGCCAGTAGTATCAGTGGGGCCACTAATGAAAAACTGTTTTTT
.,TRBV19,TRBD1,TRBJ1-1,CATRPGTGRTEAFF,TGTGCCACTCGTCCCGGGACAGGGAGAACTGAAGCTTTCTTT
few,TRBV9,.,TRBJ2-2,CASSVGGDDTGELFF,TGTGCCAGCAGCGTAGGAGGGGACGACACCGGGGAGCTGTTTTTT
few,TRBV7-9,TRBD1,TRBJ2-7,CASSLGQGGFYEQYF,TGTGCCAGCAGCTTGGGACAGGGCGGTTTCTACGAGCAGTACTTC
.,TRBV20-1,TRBD1,TRBJ2-3,CSATEWDRGLGTQYF,TGCAGTGCTACTGAGTGGGACAGGGGGTTGGGAACGCAGTATTTT
.,TRBV5-1,TRBD2,TRBJ2-3,CASSLTLIAGGPDTQYF,TGCGCCAGCAGTCTTACCCTCATAGCGGGGGGGCCAGATACGCAGTATTTT